This T cell receptor beta chain was found in a study of blood T cell repertoires in COVID-19. Study-level background: The United States, Italy and Spain provided the acute and convalescent COVID-19 samples. PBMCs, B-cell-depleted T cells, or T cells were the source of the cDNA or gDNA that made up the material.

V dropped 2 bases and J dropped 4 bases, with 8 bases sitting between them. This CDR3 comprises 13 residues. Original processing notes: By means of reference gene primer amplification, nucleated cell counts were estimated. Using immunoSEQ multiplex PCR, the repertoire was profiled, and TCRdb retains in-frame clones only, with some absent. Clone size and the V and J calls come from that table; the DNA yielded D and trimming. Here the sample spans fewer than 150,000 clones, roughly 86% being singletons. The V gene is TRBV12-3 or TRBV12-4, the J gene TRBJ1-1, with a possible D match to TRBD1 (5 bases). The receptor comes from a human donor in a cohort sampled during active COVID-19. Sequenced sample: peripheral blood. The CDR3 DNA follows: TGTGCCAGCAGTTTACAGACAGCCACTGAAGCTTTCTTT. Translated, it gives CASSLQTATEAFF.